This T cell receptor beta chain derives from a study of glioma-infiltrating T cells after dendritic cell vaccination. Assay: immunoSEQ multiplex PCR; the TCRdb copy retains only in-frame clones and omits some. Here the sample spans about 82,000 clones, 85% to 90% being singletons. The CDR3 has 18 amino acids. The V gene end was trimmed by 5 bases and the J gene end by 4 bases; junction bases not matched to a gene: 12. CDR1 is KGHSH, CDR2 LQKENI, per germline. This chain joins TRBV18 and TRBJ1-3, with 12 bases that match TRBD1. This receptor was obtained from a human donor with glioblastoma. This material consisted of blood, taken before dendritic cell vaccination. CDR3 DNA sequence: TGTGCCAGCTCATTACTACCGGGACAGGGGGCGAGCGGAAACACCATATATTTT. This translates into CASSLLPGQGASGNTIYF.